The sequence of this T cell receptor beta chain was determined in a study of shared clonotypes between healthy human individuals. Measured with immunoSEQ multiplex PCR; TCRdb has only the in-frame clones, and not every one. Of fewer than 3 million clones listed, about nine tenths are singletons. V was cut by 3 bases and J by 0 bases, with 15 bases left in between. Germline values: CDR1 GTSNPN, CDR2 SVGIG (reference sequence). CDR3 length: 16 amino acids. Points from the study as a whole: Estimated richness was generally greater in naive than memory subsets. Only blood was sampled; tissue repertoires likely differ.

Donors comprised healthy HIV-negative adults lacking recent acute infections or vaccinations. A word on this clone: Its cognate antigen is unknown.

Sequencing was done on a sample of naive CD4+ T cells from PBMCs. Described subset: CD45RA+ positively selected. The chain is built from TRBV30 and TRBJ1-3; D perhaps matches TRBD1 (5 bases). The sequence was obtained from a man in his late teens or twenties in good health. Some clones in this sample may be carry-over from other donors' samples. The CDR3 region is CAWRSGPYLSGNTIYF. In DNA form, the CDR3 reads TGTGCCTGGAGGTCGGGACCGTACCTCTCTGGAAACACCATATATTTT.